This TCR beta chain was identified in a study of cytotoxic CD8 clonotypes in ibrutinib-treated CLL. Study details: The patients, under 13 relapsed/refractory and approximately 14 treatment-naive, included around 17 who were IGHV unmutated. A mean of about 240,000 productive templates and approximately 100,000 productive rearrangements was obtained per sample. Overall study results and limits: Measured clonality at baseline was greater than in age-matched healthy donors and tracked with circulating CD8+ T-cell counts.

Comment on this clone: The antigen is undetermined.

This CDR3 is 13 amino acids long. The germline V and J ends were trimmed by 1 base and 12 bases, with 15 bases remaining between them. Germline loops: CDR1 MDHEN, CDR2 SYDVKM. The intended depth for sequencing was 1 in 200,000 to 1 in 1 million T cells. Profiled with immunoSEQ multiplex PCR; TCRdb holds only in-frame clones, not every one. The repertoire holds some 130,000 clones, with 80% to 90% as singletons. The TCR originated in a human donor with chronic lymphocytic leukemia. The J gene is TRBJ1-1, the V gene TRBV28; D gene ambiguous. This sample comprised PBMCs, obtained after 24 months of ibrutinib treatment. CDR3 DNA sequence: TGTGCCAGCAGTTTATCTATAGGACTGTTTACTTTCTTT. Translating gives CASSLSIGLFTFF.